Listed below are T cell receptor beta chains from one sample, sequenced in a study of response to subunit inactivated influenza vaccine. MiXCR was run by TCRdb on the RT-PCR reads, yielding one entry per CDR3 protein. The sample has some 800,000 distinct CDR3 sequences, 21% seen once; the top ten hold roughly 10%. The sample was PBMCs from blood, taken roughly 5 days after vaccination. The receptors come from a man aged 50-59 years who received an inactivated influenza vaccine. Each CDR3 is given with its conserved first and last residue. D genes are given only for firm matches. A clone size is listed for some rows: how often the clone was seen (once, few, many), or a class if it is expanded.

d_gene	v_gene	j_gene	abundance	CDR3nt	CDR3aa
TRBD1	TRBV5-1	TRBJ2-1	-	TGCGCCAGCAGCTTGTGGGGGACAGGGGCTAATTACAATGAGCAGTTCTTC	CASSLWGTGANYNEQFF
TRBD2	TRBV5-1	TRBJ2-1	-	TGCGCCAGCAGCTTCACAAGCGGGAGATCCTACAATGAGCAGTTCTTC	CASSFTSGRSYNEQFF
TRBD2	TRBV20-1	TRBJ2-1	-	TGCAGTGCTAGAGACGTCCAGCGGGGCTCCTACAATGAGCAGTTCTTC	CSARDVQRGSYNEQFF
TRBD2	TRBV2	TRBJ2-7	few	TGTGCCAGCAGTGAGGATTTAGGAGGGAGGGCCGGCTACGAGCAGTACTTC	CASSEDLGGRAGYEQYF
TRBD2	TRBV9	TRBJ2-3	many	TGTGCCAGCACCCCTAGCGGGAGGATGGATACGCAGTATTTT	CASTPSGRMDTQYF
TRBD1	TRBV10-3	TRBJ1-2	-	TGTGCCATCAGGACGACAGGACAGGGTGACTATGGCTACACCTTC	CAIRTTGQGDYGYTF
-	TRBV20-1	TRBJ2-2	-	TGCAGTGCTCCTAGGGGTGGAGGCACCGGGGAGCTGTTTTTT	CSAPRGGGTGELFF
-	TRBV20-1	TRBJ2-1	few	TGCAGTGCTACTGGGGCCGGAAGGTCGAGTGAGCAGTTCTTC	CSATGAGRSSEQFF
TRBD1	TRBV24-1	TRBJ2-2	many	TGTGCCACCAGTGATTTTGTGGGGACAGGGTTCACCGGGGAGCTGTTTTTT	CATSDFVGTGFTGELFF
-	TRBV5-1	TRBJ2-1	few	TGCGCCAGCAGCTTGGATCTAGAACTGAGGGATGAGCAGTTCTTC	CASSLDLELRDEQFF
TRBD1	TRBV7-9	TRBJ2-1	-	TGTGCCAGCAGCTTGACAGGGGTGAGGTCCTACAATGAGCAGTTCTTC	CASSLTGVRSYNEQFF
TRBD2	TRBV12-3/TRBV12-4	TRBJ2-7	few	TGTGCCAGCAGTCTGACTAGCGGGGAGCAGTACTTC	CASSLTSGEQYF
-	TRBV7-8	TRBJ1-2	-	TGTGCCAGCAGCTTAGGGACAGCAACTAACTATGGCTACACCTTC	CASSLGTATNYGYTF
-	TRBV5-1	TRBJ2-1	-	TGCGCCAGCTTCGACCTACGGGCGTACAATGAGCAGTTCTTC	CASFDLRAYNEQFF
-	TRBV10-3	TRBJ2-3	few	TGTGCCATCAGTGAGCTGGGGTGGTTGGAGGATACGCAGTATTTT	CAISELGWLEDTQYF
-	TRBV12-3/TRBV12-4	TRBJ1-1	-	TGTGCCAGCAGTTGGGGGGGGGGTGGTAACACTGAAGCTTTCTTT	CASSWGGGGNTEAFF
TRBD1	TRBV4-3	TRBJ2-1	few	TGCGCCAGCAGCCAGTGGGACAGTTTCAATGAGCAGTTCTTC	CASSQWDSFNEQFF
-	TRBV10-3	TRBJ2-1	few	TGTGCCATCAGTGACACGAAGGGGCTCAGCTCCTACAATGAGCAGTTCTTC	CAISDTKGLSSYNEQFF